The 19 T cell receptor beta chains below all came from one sample that was sequenced in a study of T cell repertoires in cytomegalovirus infection. These TCRs are of unknown antigen specificity. TCRdb fed the reads into MiXCR, producing one record per CDR3 protein. The data show more than 300,000 distinct CDR3 sequences, with 34% seen just once and roughly 13% held by the top ten. The source material was cultured PBMCs, sampled from culture after CMV antigen stimulation. All receptors come from a human donor in good health (CMV status not recorded). Some clones in this sample may be carry-over from other donors' samples.

This chain joins TRBV4-2 and TRBJ2-1; 8 bases match TRBD2. V gave up 0 bases and J gave up 0 bases; unmatched junction bases: 4. CDR3 length: 17 residues. CDR1 and CDR2 from the germline V gene are LGHNA and YNFKEQ. CDR3 sequence (DNA): TGTGCCAGCAGCCAAGAACCCAGCGGGAGCTCCTACAATGAGCAGTTCTTC. This translates into CASSQEPSGSSYNEQFF.

The rearrangement joins TRBV7-2 to TRBJ2-7; 9 bases match TRBD2. This CDR3 contains 16 residues. The germline V gene has CDR1 SGHTA and CDR2 FQGNSA. Trimming removed 5 bases from V and 3 bases from J; junction bases left unmatched: 11. CDR3 bases: TGTGCCAGCAGCCCTTGGACTAGCGAAAATTTCTACGAGCAGTACTTC. This codes for CASSPWTSENFYEQYF.

V and J are TRBV7-9 and TRBJ2-1; D may be TRBD2 (6 bases). The germline V and J ends were trimmed by 3 bases and 8 bases, with 20 bases remaining between them. CDR1 and CDR2 (germline): SEHNR, FQNEAQ (reference sequence). CDR3 length equals 16 residues. This CDR3 reads CASSFSGDPPPDEQFF. CDR3 in DNA: TGTGCCAGCAGCTTTAGCGGAGATCCTCCCCCGGATGAGCAGTTCTTC.

The chain uses TRBV12-3 or TRBV12-4 and TRBJ1-5; tentative D call: TRBD1 (5 bases). V was shortened by 6 bases and J by 7 bases, with 7 bases between the two germline ends. The CDR3 sequence is 11 residues long. In nucleotides, the CDR3 is TGTGCCAGCAGCGGGGGACAGCCCCAGCATTTT. Its translation: CASSGGQPQHF.

The chain has TRBV11-2 and TRBJ2-7, with 13 positions matching TRBD2. V shed 5 bases and J 7 bases; nucleotides not matched to a gene: 8. The CDR3 length is 15 residues. Germline V CDR1 and CDR2: SGHAT, FQNNGV. The CDR3 region is CASSKIGLAGEEQYF. The CDR3 region has the DNA TGTGCCAGCAGCAAAATAGGACTAGCGGGAGAGGAGCAGTACTTC.

At least ten counts were recorded for this clonotype. This chain joins TRBV7-2 and TRBJ2-1, with D tentatively TRBD2 (5 bases). This CDR3 comprises 13 residues. CDR1 and CDR2 from the germline V gene are SGHTA and FQGNSA. Trimming shortened V by 5 bases and J by 2 bases, and 7 bases separated the two germline ends. CDR3 amino acids: CASSAGTYNEQFF. In DNA, the CDR3 is TGTGCCAGCAGCGCCGGGACCTACAATGAGCAGTTCTTC.

This sequence joins TRBV19 and TRBJ2-1; D is uncertain. This CDR3 comprises 11 residues. Germline CDR1 reads LNHDA; CDR2 reads SQIVND (reference sequence). Trimming removed 8 bases at V and 4 bases at J, with 6 bases between. The DNA for the CDR3 is TGTGCCAGTGCTAAATACAATGAGCAGTTCTTC. As protein: CASAKYNEQFF.

This chain joins TRBV27 and TRBJ2-3, with 8 bases that match TRBD2. CDR1 and CDR2 from the germline V gene are MNHEY and SMNVEV (reference sequence). The CDR3 has 17 residues. The V and J ends lost 5 bases and 6 bases, in that order; junction bases with no gene match: 16. In DNA form, the CDR3 reads TGTGCCAGCAGTCCACGTGGTCAGCGGGAGTTTATTGATACGCAGTATTTT. Its translation is CASSPRGQREFIDTQYF.

The genes are TRBV28 and TRBJ2-5; D may be TRBD1 (5 bases). Trimming took 5 bases from V and 5 from J, leaving 15 bases between them. CDR3 length: 14 amino acids. Germline CDR1 and CDR2: MDHEN and SYDVKM. The chain's CDR3 is CASSKRPSGETQYF. CDR3 DNA sequence: TGTGCCAGCAGTAAGAGGCCCTCAGGGGAGACCCAGTACTTC.

This CDR3 is CASSLWRGPVQPQHF. CDR3 sequence (DNA): TGTGCCAGCAGCCTATGGAGGGGGCCAGTTCAGCCCCAGCATTTT. This chain links TRBV6-6 with TRBJ1-5; 7 positions agree with TRBD1. This CDR3 is 15 amino acids long. Trimming cost V 6 bases and J 6 bases; bases outside gene matches: 11. Germline assignment: CDR1 MNHNY and CDR2 SVGAGI (reference sequence).

The V call is TRBV6-8, the J call TRBJ1-2, with D perhaps matching TRBD1 (5 bases). The germline V and J ends were trimmed by 10 bases and 5 bases, with 8 bases remaining between them. The CDR3 spans 10 residues. The germline V gene has CDR1 MNHGY and CDR2 SAAAGT. CDR3 sequence (DNA): TGTGCCACCGGGACTTATGGCTACACCTTC. It encodes CATGTYGYTF.

The chain couples TRBV7-2 to TRBJ2-1, with D unclear. Between the trimmed V and J ends, which lost 4 bases and 6 bases, there was a span of 13 bases. There are 14 residues in the CDR3. CDR1 is SGHTA, CDR2 FQGNSA, per germline. In DNA form, the CDR3 reads TGTGCCAGCAGCTCCGTAACCTGGGGCAATGAGCAGTTCTTC. Protein product: CASSSVTWGNEQFF.

This clonotype was recorded a few times. The chain uses TRBV7-2 and TRBJ2-3; D is perhaps TRBD1 (5 bases). There are 13 residues in the CDR3. V lost 3 bases to trimming and J lost 4 bases, with 8 bases between them. Germline V gene data show CDR1 as SGHTA and CDR2 as FQGNSA. The CDR3 coding sequence is TGTGCCAGCAGCTTTCAGGGCGCAGATACGCAGTATTTT. The encoded protein is CASSFQGADTQYF.

The CDR3 sequence: CASSPTMGSYNEQFF. Here the CDR3 DNA reads TGTGCCAGCAGCCCCACCATGGGCTCCTACAATGAGCAGTTCTTC. The chain combines TRBV7-3 with TRBJ2-1; D is unresolved. CDR1 is SGHTA, CDR2 FQGTGA, per germline. The CDR3 runs 15 residues. V gave up 5 bases and J gave up 0 bases, with 11 bases separating them.

This clonotype was seen a handful of times. This chain links TRBV20-1 with TRBJ1-2; D might be TRBD1 (5 bases). The CDR3 runs to 11 residues. The V and J ends lost 4 bases and 3 bases respectively, with 6 bases between them. CDR1 is DFQATT and CDR2 is SNEGSKA in the germline V gene (reference sequence). The CDR3, as DNA: TGCAGTGCTACCAGGGACTATGGCTACACCTTC. Protein sequence: CSATRDYGYTF.

This clonotype was found many times. V and J are TRBV7-7 and TRBJ2-3; 12 bases are shared with TRBD2. The V and J ends lost 5 bases and 7 bases, in that order; junction bases with no gene match: 10. There are 16 residues in the CDR3. CDR1 and CDR2 (germline): SSHAT, FNYEAQ (reference sequence). CDR3 DNA: TGTGCCAGCAGCGTTGTGACTAGCGGGAGAAGTTATACGCAGTATTTT. It translates to CASSVVTSGRSYTQYF.

The gene calls are TRBV27 and TRBJ1-5; D is uncertain. This CDR3 contains 15 residues. Trimming cost V 0 bases and J 7 bases, with 13 bases left between them. The germline V gene has CDR1 MNHEY and CDR2 SMNVEV (reference sequence). The CDR3 bases are TGTGCCAGCAGTTTATCGAAGGGCAGCTTACAGCCCCAGCATTTT. Its protein product is CASSLSKGSLQPQHF.

For the CDR3, the DNA is TGTGCCAGCAGTGGAGGGGAATTAACTGAAGCTTTCTTT. Its translation is CASSGGELTEAFF. The genes are TRBV2 and TRBJ1-1, with D possibly TRBD1 on 5 matching bases. CDR3 length equals 13 residues. CDR1 is SNHLY, CDR2 FYNNEI, per germline. Trimming left V 4 bases short and J 5 bases short, with 11 bases between.

V and J are TRBV7-2 and TRBJ2-5; 11 positions agree with TRBD2. The CDR3 spans 18 residues. V gave up 3 bases and J gave up 1 base; unmatched junction bases: 10. CDR1 and CDR2 (germline): SGHTA, FQGNSA. This CDR3 is CASSLGVLSGRAQETQYF. The CDR3 bases are TGTGCCAGCAGCTTGGGTGTCCTTAGCGGGAGGGCCCAAGAGACCCAGTACTTC.